These T cell receptor beta chains were read from a single sample in a study of siplizumab effects on memory and regulatory T cells. Clones were read by immunoSEQ multiplex PCR, and TCRdb kept only the in-frame ones, dropping some. Of 85,000 to 120,000 clones in the sample, around nine tenths were seen once. The sequenced sample consisted of CD4+ T cells sorted from blood. These TCRs come from a human donor in good health. Both conserved end residues are part of each CDR3. The D gene is left open where the match is weak. For some rows the clone size is stated as once, few or many, or as a class when expanded; others skip it.

D gene: -
J gene: TRBJ2-7
V gene: TRBV6-6
clone size: few
CDR3 protein: CASSTGTFEQYF
CDR3 DNA: TGTGCCAGCAGTACCGGGACCTTCGAGCAGTACTTC

D gene: -
J gene: TRBJ1-1
V gene: TRBV14
clone size: -
CDR3 protein: CASSRHLQGTEAFF
CDR3 DNA: TGTGCCAGCAGCCGCCATTTACAGGGCACTGAAGCTTTCTTT

D gene: -
J gene: TRBJ2-6
V gene: TRBV6-5
clone size: -
CDR3 protein: CASSQLSGANVLTF
CDR3 DNA: TGTGCCAGCAGTCAGCTCTCTGGGGCCAACGTCCTGACTTTC

D gene: -
J gene: TRBJ2-2
V gene: TRBV6-1
clone size: -
CDR3 protein: CATGELTGTGELFF
CDR3 DNA: TGTGCCACCGGGGAACTAACGGGGACCGGGGAGCTGTTTTTT

D gene: -
J gene: TRBJ2-1
V gene: TRBV7-6
clone size: -
CDR3 protein: CASSSAGHSQVRLNEQFF
CDR3 DNA: TGTGCCAGCAGCTCCGCCGGACATTCCCAAGTCAGGTTGAATGAGCAGTTCTTC

D gene: -
J gene: TRBJ1-1
V gene: TRBV20-1
clone size: -
CDR3 protein: CSRDSNTEAFF
CDR3 DNA: TGCAGCCGGGACTCCAACACTGAAGCTTTCTTT

D gene: -
J gene: TRBJ2-3
V gene: TRBV6-5
clone size: -
CDR3 protein: CASGREMSGTQYF
CDR3 DNA: TGTGCCAGCGGTAGGGAGATGTCGGGTACGCAGTATTTT

D gene: -
J gene: TRBJ1-2
V gene: TRBV20-1
clone size: -
CDR3 protein: CSGTQRGSYTF
CDR3 DNA: TGCAGTGGGACTCAACGAGGATCCTACACCTTC

D gene: TRBD2
J gene: TRBJ2-2
V gene: TRBV9
clone size: few
CDR3 protein: CASSVSAGANTGELFF
CDR3 DNA: TGTGCCAGCAGCGTATCAGCGGGGGCGAACACCGGGGAGCTGTTTTTT

D gene: -
J gene: TRBJ2-5
V gene: TRBV28
clone size: -
CDR3 protein: CASSHTPQGSETQYF
CDR3 DNA: TGTGCCAGCAGTCATACTCCACAGGGTTCAGAGACCCAGTACTTC

D gene: -
J gene: TRBJ1-3
V gene: TRBV4-2
clone size: -
CDR3 protein: CASSQAPEGNTIYF
CDR3 DNA: TGTGCCAGCAGCCAAGCACCTGAGGGAAACACCATATATTTT

D gene: TRBD2
J gene: TRBJ2-3
V gene: TRBV9
clone size: -
CDR3 protein: CASSVALLAGVADTQYF
CDR3 DNA: TGTGCCAGCAGCGTAGCTTTACTAGCGGGAGTAGCAGATACGCAGTATTTT

D gene: TRBD1
J gene: TRBJ1-5
V gene: TRBV10-1
clone size: -
CDR3 protein: CASRTGTGDETNQPQHF
CDR3 DNA: TGCGCCAGCCGAACCGGGACAGGGGATGAAACTAATCAGCCCCAGCATTTT

D gene: -
J gene: TRBJ1-1
V gene: TRBV5-1
clone size: -
CDR3 protein: CASSSVPNTEAFF
CDR3 DNA: TGCGCCAGCAGCTCGGTCCCGAACACTGAAGCTTTCTTT

D gene: -
J gene: TRBJ1-2
V gene: TRBV6-1
clone size: -
CDR3 protein: CASSDPGRKANGYTF
CDR3 DNA: TGTGCCAGCAGCGACCCGGGACGGAAGGCAAATGGCTACACCTTC

D gene: TRBD2
J gene: TRBJ2-1
V gene: TRBV10-3
clone size: -
CDR3 protein: CAISVVAGDGEQFF
CDR3 DNA: TGTGCCATCAGTGTGGTAGCGGGAGATGGGGAGCAGTTCTTC

D gene: -
J gene: TRBJ2-2
V gene: TRBV28
clone size: -
CDR3 protein: CASSLFVGANTGELFF
CDR3 DNA: TGTGCCAGCAGTTTATTCGTAGGTGCGAACACCGGGGAGCTGTTTTTT

D gene: TRBD1
J gene: TRBJ1-4
V gene: TRBV2
clone size: -
CDR3 protein: CASRWGFVGTAGEKLFF
CDR3 DNA: TGTGCCAGCAGGTGGGGTTTTGTCGGGACAGCGGGTGAAAAACTGTTTTTT

D gene: -
J gene: TRBJ1-2
V gene: TRBV30
clone size: -
CDR3 protein: CAWSTFGRAYGYTF
CDR3 DNA: TGTGCCTGGAGTACTTTTGGGAGAGCTTATGGCTACACCTTC

D gene: TRBD2
J gene: TRBJ2-2
V gene: TRBV4-2
clone size: few
CDR3 protein: CASSQVGGRFTGELFF
CDR3 DNA: TGTGCCAGCAGCCAAGTGGGCGGGAGATTCACCGGGGAGCTGTTTTTT

D gene: TRBD2
J gene: TRBJ2-1
V gene: TRBV7-9
clone size: -
CDR3 protein: CASSPQLAGVNEQFF
CDR3 DNA: TGTGCCAGCAGCCCGCAGCTAGCGGGAGTTAATGAGCAGTTCTTC

D gene: TRBD1
J gene: TRBJ2-7
V gene: TRBV5-1
clone size: -
CDR3 protein: CASSLGQGQRDEQYF
CDR3 DNA: TGCGCCAGCAGCTTGGGACAGGGACAAAGGGACGAGCAGTACTTC